The 20 T cell receptor beta chains given below trace back to one sample, sequenced in a study of blood T cell repertoires in COVID-19. TCRdb's table, derived via immunoSEQ multiplex PCR, lists solely in-frame clones and lacks some. The sample holds 120,000 or so clones; 65% to 90% are singletons and the top ten take approximately 6.6%. The sequenced material came from peripheral blood. The source is an elderly man with active or convalescent COVID-19.

This clone came up once. The chain employs TRBV7-2 and TRBJ2-2; 8 bases match TRBD1. The CDR3 has 14 residues. Germline V gene lookup returns CDR1 SGHTA and CDR2 FQGNSA. V shed 1 base and J 6 bases; nucleotides not matched to a gene: 1. CDR3 residues: CASSLDRGAGELFF. CDR3 nucleotides: TGTGCCAGCAGCTTAGACAGGGGGGCCGGGGAGCTGTTTTTT.

The J gene is TRBJ1-5, the V gene TRBV7-8; D not resolved. Germline loops: CDR1 SGHVS, CDR2 FQNEAQ. V was clipped by 1 base and J by 3 bases, with 4 bases between them. This CDR3 has 13 residues. CDR3 loop: CASSLDYNQPQHF. CDR3 nucleotides: TGTGCCAGCAGCTTAGATTACAATCAGCCCCAGCATTTT.

J is TRBJ2-7 and V is TRBV27; 10 nucleotides align to TRBD1. This CDR3 has 16 residues. V lost 3 bases to trimming and J lost 3 bases; unmatched junction nucleotides: 8. Germline V CDR1 and CDR2: MNHEY, SMNVEV (reference sequence). In DNA, the CDR3 is TGTGCCAGCAGTTTGCCCGGACAGGGGGGGATCTACGAGCAGTACTTC. It encodes CASSLPGQGGIYEQYF.

This clone was counted a single time. The chain has TRBV5-6 and TRBJ2-1, with 7 bases lining up with TRBD2. The V segment lost 0 bases and the J segment 6 bases; nucleotides outside the gene matches: 9. This CDR3 contains 16 residues. Germline V gene sequence: CDR1 SGHDT, CDR2 YYEEEE. This chain's CDR3 is CASSLAPGRGINEQFF. CDR3 DNA: TGTGCCAGCAGCTTGGCACCGGGGAGGGGTATCAATGAGCAGTTCTTC.

This rearrangement joins TRBV5-4 to TRBJ1-1; 7 bases are a match to TRBD1. The germline gives CDR1 SGHNT, CDR2 YYREEE (reference sequence). The V segment lost 4 bases and the J segment 3 bases; nucleotides outside the gene matches: 9. This CDR3 is 15 amino acids long. The CDR3 region is CASSADRSSDTEAFF. The CDR3 DNA reads TGTGCCAGCAGCGCGGACAGGTCGAGCGACACTGAAGCTTTCTTT.

The gene calls are TRBV10-3 and TRBJ2-7, with TRBD1 matching 7 bases. CDR1 is ENHRY, CDR2 SYGVKD, per germline. CDR3 length equals 14 residues. After removal of 0 bases from V and 6 bases from J, the junction contained 5 bases not matched to a gene. CDR3 nucleotides: TGTGCCATCAGTGAGTCCAGGGGGTCGGGCGAGCAGTACTTC. Protein: CAISESRGSGEQYF.

The rearrangement uses TRBV15 and TRBJ2-1; TRBD2 matches at 13 bases. This CDR3 has 15 amino acids. V was pared by 3 bases and J by 5 bases, with 1 base of the junction left unmatched. CDR1 and CDR2 from the germline V gene are LNHNV and YYDKDF (reference sequence). DNA of the CDR3: TGTGCCACCAGCAGCGGGACTAGCGGGAACAATGAGCAGTTCTTC. Amino acids: CATSSGTSGNNEQFF.

This clone showed up just a few times. This chain joins TRBV7-3 and TRBJ2-3; D may be TRBD2 (5 bases). Trimming left V 5 bases short and J 5 bases short, with 17 bases between. The CDR3 has 15 residues. From germline, CDR1 is SGHTA and CDR2 FQGTGA. The CDR3: CASSHGVSKGDTQYF. CDR3 DNA: TGTGCCAGCAGCCACGGGGTTTCAAAGGGAGATACGCAGTATTTT. Full variable domain (missing parts from reference TRBV7-3 and TRBJ2-3): GAGVSQTPSNKVTEKGKYVELRCDPISGHTALYWYRQSLGQGPEFLIYFQGTGAADDSGLPNDRFFAVRPEGSVSTLKIQRTERGDSAVYLCASSHGVSKGDTQYFGPGTRLTVL.

This chain connects TRBV2 to TRBJ1-1, with a weak D call TRBD1 (5 bases). Germline values: CDR1 SNHLY, CDR2 FYNNEI. The CDR3 covers 13 residues. Trimming cost V 6 bases and J 5 bases, with 13 bases left between them. CDR3 bases: TGTGCCAGCAGACCCGCGGGGGTAACTGAAGCTTTCTTT. Translating it yields CASRPAGVTEAFF.

In this sample, this clone turned up a few times. The V and J genes are TRBV28 and TRBJ1-5, with D hard to call. Trimming took off 4 bases at V and 4 bases at J, with 5 bases between the two ends. CDR1 is MDHEN, CDR2 SYDVKM, per germline. CDR3 length equals 12 residues. The CDR3 bases are TGTGCCAGCAGTTGGCCAAATCAGCCCCAGCATTTT. Its protein product is CASSWPNQPQHF.

The chain recombines TRBV25-1 with TRBJ1-2, with 8 nucleotides matching TRBD1. The length of the CDR3 is 14 residues. The germline CDR1 and CDR2 sequences are MGHDK and SYGVNS. J was trimmed by 8 bases and V by 2 bases; bases with no gene match: 7. The CDR3 region has the DNA TGTGCCAGCAGTGAACCCGCCAGGGGGCAAGGCTACACCTTC. It encodes CASSEPARGQGYTF.

The chain is built from TRBV30 and TRBJ1-5; D perhaps matches TRBD1 (6 bases). Per the germline V gene, CDR1 is GTSNPN and CDR2 is SVGIG (reference sequence). The CDR3 runs to 16 residues. V was trimmed by 2 bases and J by 0 bases, leaving 14 bases between them. CDR3 nucleotide sequence: TGTGCCTGGAGTCCAGGGACATCCTATAGCAATCAGCCCCAGCATTTT. Its translation is CAWSPGTSYSNQPQHF.

The chain employs TRBV7-9 and TRBJ2-2, with TRBD1 as a possible D gene (5 bases). There are 16 residues in the CDR3. The germline V gene encodes CDR1 SEHNR and CDR2 FQNEAQ (reference sequence). V gave up 6 bases and J gave up 5 bases, with 19 bases separating them. CDR3 amino acids: CASSRPGLRDTGELFF. The CDR3 DNA reads TGTGCCAGCAGTCGTCCAGGGCTACGCGATACCGGGGAGCTGTTTTTT.

The chain recombines TRBV24-1 with TRBJ2-1, with TRBD1 matching over 9 bases. The CDR3 spans 17 residues. Per germline, CDR1 KGHDR and CDR2 SFDVKD. V dropped 3 bases and J dropped 3; count of bases not matched to a gene: 8. The DNA for the CDR3 is TGTGCCACCAGTGATAGGGACAGGGTTGGAAACTACAATGAGCAGTTCTTC. Protein: CATSDRDRVGNYNEQFF.

The rearrangement joins TRBV28 to TRBJ1-6; D is unclear. CDR3 size: 13 residues. V was trimmed by 2 bases and J by 6 bases, leaving 5 bases between them. CDR1 and CDR2 (germline): MDHEN, SYDVKM. The CDR3 loop is CASSLGGNSPLHF. CDR3 nucleotide sequence: TGTGCCAGCAGTTTAGGCGGTAATTCACCCCTCCACTTT.

V gene TRBV27 combines with J gene TRBJ2-7; 7 bases are a match to TRBD2. V dropped 6 bases and J dropped 4; count of bases not matched to a gene: 9. Germline CDR1 is MNHEY and CDR2 is SMNVEV (reference sequence). This CDR3 region has 14 residues. The CDR3: CASSPGGGIYEQYF. CDR3 DNA sequence: TGTGCCAGCAGCCCTGGGGGGGGGATTTACGAGCAGTACTTC.

The gene calls are TRBV5-1 and TRBJ1-2, with unresolved D. Between the trimmed V and J ends, which lost 0 bases and 0 bases, there was a span of 9 bases. Germline assignment: CDR1 SGHRS and CDR2 YFSETQ. The CDR3 consists of 15 residues. In DNA, the CDR3 is TGCGCCAGCAGCTTGGGAGGGAATGCTAACTATGGCTACACCTTC. Translation gives CASSLGGNANYGYTF.

The chain is built from TRBV25-1 and TRBJ2-7, with 7 bases identical to TRBD1. Germline trimming cut 8 bases from V and 3 bases from J; bases unmatched to any gene: 13. The CDR3 totals 15 residues. Germline assignment: CDR1 MGHDK and CDR2 SYGVNS. CDR3 amino acids: CASANPRGSLYEQYF. CDR3 sequence (DNA): TGTGCCAGCGCAAACCCCAGGGGGAGTCTCTACGAGCAGTACTTC.

V and J are TRBV28 and TRBJ2-7; perhaps TRBD1 as D (6 bases). The germline V gene has CDR1 MDHEN and CDR2 SYDVKM. V lost 6 bases, J lost 2 bases, and 8 bases lay in between. This CDR3 contains 12 residues. CDR3 sequence (DNA): TGTGCCAGCAGCTACAGGGCCTACGAGCAGTACTTC. Translating it yields CASSYRAYEQYF.

This chain connects TRBV27 to TRBJ1-6; TRBD1 matches 7 bases. CDR1 and CDR2 from the germline V gene are MNHEY and SMNVEV (reference sequence). V was pared by 3 bases and J by 9 bases, with 2 bases of the junction left unmatched. The CDR3 loop spans 13 amino acids. The CDR3: CASSLNRGSPLHF. The CDR3 DNA sequence: TGTGCCAGCAGTTTGAACAGGGGTTCACCCCTCCACTTT.